The clone carrying this T cell receptor beta chain was counted once. Antigen specificity is unknown. Approximately 200 ng DNA, 25,000 to 35,000 T cell genomes, went into each sorted-subset replicate PCR. Sequenced by immunoSEQ multiplex PCR; TCRdb stores in-frame clones only, minus some. The sample comprises about 2,500,000 clones, more than 80% of which are singletons, and roughly 0.15% rests with the top ten. The data were obtained in a study of shared clonotypes between healthy human individuals. The wider study: The plates for each donor numbered three CD4 naive, three CD4 memory, two CD8 naive and one CD8 memory.

Study-level findings and limits: Clonotype sharing among donors was expected to depend on sequencing depth.

Into CD45RA+ naive and CD45RA-negative memory subsets, the CD4+ cells were split. CDR3 length: 14 residues. V dropped 6 bases and J dropped 0 bases, with 11 bases sitting between them. Germline V lookup: CDR1 SGHVS, CDR2 FQNEAQ. This clonotype originated in a man younger than 35 in good health. The material sequenced was naive CD4+ T cells sorted from blood. Subset here: CD45RA+ positively selected. The rearrangement joins TRBV7-8 to TRBJ2-5, with a tentative D call TRBD2 (6 bases). The CDR3 sequence: CASRLSGNQETQYF. CDR3 bases: TGTGCCAGCAGGCTTAGCGGAAACCAAGAGACCCAGTACTTC.